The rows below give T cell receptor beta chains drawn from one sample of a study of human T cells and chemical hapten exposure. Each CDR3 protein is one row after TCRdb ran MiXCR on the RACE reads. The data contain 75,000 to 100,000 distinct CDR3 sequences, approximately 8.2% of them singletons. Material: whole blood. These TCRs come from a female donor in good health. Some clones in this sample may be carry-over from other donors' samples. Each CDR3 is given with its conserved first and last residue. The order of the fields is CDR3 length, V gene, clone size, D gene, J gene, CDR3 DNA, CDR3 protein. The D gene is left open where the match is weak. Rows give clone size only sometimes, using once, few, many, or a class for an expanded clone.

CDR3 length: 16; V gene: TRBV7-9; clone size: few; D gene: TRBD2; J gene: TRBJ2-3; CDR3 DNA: TGTGCCAGCAGCTCCAGAGTAGCGGGAGCAACAGATACGCAGTATTTT; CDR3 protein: CASSSRVAGATDTQYF
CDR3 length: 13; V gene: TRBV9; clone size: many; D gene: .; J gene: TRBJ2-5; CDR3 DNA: TGTGCCAGCAGCTCAGGTGGGGAAGAGACCCAGTACTTC; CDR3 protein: CASSSGGEETQYF
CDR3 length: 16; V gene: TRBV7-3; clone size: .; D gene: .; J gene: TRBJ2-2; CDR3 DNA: TGTGCCAGCAGCCCCGGACAACTTATGAACACCGGGGAGCTGTTTTTT; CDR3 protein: CASSPGQLMNTGELFF
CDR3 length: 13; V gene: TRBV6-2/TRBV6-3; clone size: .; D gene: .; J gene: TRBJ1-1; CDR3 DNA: TGTGCCAGCAGTTACCGGGACAACACTGAAGCTTTCTTT; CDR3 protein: CASSYRDNTEAFF
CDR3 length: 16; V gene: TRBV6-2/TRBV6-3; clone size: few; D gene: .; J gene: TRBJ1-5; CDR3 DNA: TGTGCCAGCAGTCAGCGTTGGACATATAGCAATCAGCCCCAGCATTTT; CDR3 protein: CASSQRWTYSNQPQHF
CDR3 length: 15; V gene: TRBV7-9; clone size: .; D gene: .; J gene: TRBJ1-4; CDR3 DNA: TGTGCCAGCAGCTACGCCGGCGTCGGTAATGAAAAACTGTTTTTT; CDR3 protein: CASSYAGVGNEKLFF
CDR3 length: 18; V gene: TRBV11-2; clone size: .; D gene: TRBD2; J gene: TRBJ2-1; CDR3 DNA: TGTGCCAGCAGCTCATACCTCCCACTAGCGGGAGGGTACAATGAGCAGTTCTTC; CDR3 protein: CASSSYLPLAGGYNEQFF
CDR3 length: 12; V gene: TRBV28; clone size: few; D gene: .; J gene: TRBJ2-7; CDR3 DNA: TGTGCCAGCAGTCAGGTCACCTACGAGCAGTACTTC; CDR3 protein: CASSQVTYEQYF
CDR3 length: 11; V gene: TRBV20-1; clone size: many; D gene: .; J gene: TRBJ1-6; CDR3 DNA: TGCAGTGCCCCTGTGGGCGGTACCCTCCACTTT; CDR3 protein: CSAPVGGTLHF
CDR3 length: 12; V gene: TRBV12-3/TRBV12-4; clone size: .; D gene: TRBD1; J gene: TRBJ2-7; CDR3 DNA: TGTGTCAGCAATACAGGGGGGCGGGAGCAGTACTTC; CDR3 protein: CVSNTGGREQYF
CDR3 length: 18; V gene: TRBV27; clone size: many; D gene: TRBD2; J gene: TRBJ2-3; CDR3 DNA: TGTGCCAGCAGTTTTGGATCCAGCGGGAGGGCCTTTACAGATACGCAGTATTTT; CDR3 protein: CASSFGSSGRAFTDTQYF
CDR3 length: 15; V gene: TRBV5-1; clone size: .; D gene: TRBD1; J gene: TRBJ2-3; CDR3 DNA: TGCACCAGCAGCTACGGGACAGATTCCACAGATACGCAGTATTTT; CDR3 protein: CTSSYGTDSTDTQYF
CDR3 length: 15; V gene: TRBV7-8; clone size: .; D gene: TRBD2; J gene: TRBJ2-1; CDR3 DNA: TGTGCCAGCAGCTTAGGACTAGCGGACTACAATGAGCAGTTCTTC; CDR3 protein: CASSLGLADYNEQFF
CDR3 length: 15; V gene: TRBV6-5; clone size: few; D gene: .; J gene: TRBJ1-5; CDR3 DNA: TGTGCCAGCAGTTTGGGGGCCTACAGCAATCAGCCCCAGCATTTT; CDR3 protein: CASSLGAYSNQPQHF
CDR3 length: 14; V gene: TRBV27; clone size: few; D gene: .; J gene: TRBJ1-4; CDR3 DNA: TGTGCCAGCAGTTCCGGACGGGGTGGGGAAAAACTGTTTTTT; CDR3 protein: CASSSGRGGEKLFF
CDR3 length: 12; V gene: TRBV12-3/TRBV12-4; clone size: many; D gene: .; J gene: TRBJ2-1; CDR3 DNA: TGTGCCAGCAGTCTTAAATACAATGAGCAGTTCTTC; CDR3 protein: CASSLKYNEQFF
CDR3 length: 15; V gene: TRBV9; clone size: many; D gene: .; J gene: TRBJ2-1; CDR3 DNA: TGTGCCAGCAGCGTTGCGGGATCGGGCTATAATGAGCAGTTCTTC; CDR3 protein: CASSVAGSGYNEQFF
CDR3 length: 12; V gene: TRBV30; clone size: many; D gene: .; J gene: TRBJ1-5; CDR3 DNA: TGTGCCTGGGCAGGTGACAATCAGCCCCAGCATTTT; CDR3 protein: CAWAGDNQPQHF
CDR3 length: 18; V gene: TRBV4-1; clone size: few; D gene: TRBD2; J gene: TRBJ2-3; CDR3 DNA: TGCGCCAGCAGCCAAGAAGTGGGCGGGAGGGCCGGTAGAGATACGCAGTATTTT; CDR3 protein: CASSQEVGGRAGRDTQYF
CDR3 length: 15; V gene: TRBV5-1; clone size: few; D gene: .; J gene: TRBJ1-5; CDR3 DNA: TGCGCCAGCAGCTTGGACTTCCACCGCAATCAGCCCCAGCATTTT; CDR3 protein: CASSLDFHRNQPQHF
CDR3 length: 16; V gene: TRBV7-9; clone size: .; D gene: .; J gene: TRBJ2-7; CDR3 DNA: TGTGCCAGCAGCTCGAAGACAGGAGGTCTGCTAGGCGAGCAGTACTTC; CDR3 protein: CASSSKTGGLLGEQYF
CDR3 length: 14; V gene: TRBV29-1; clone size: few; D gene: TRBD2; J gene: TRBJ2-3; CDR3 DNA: TGCAGCGTTGATCTAGCGGCAGGCACAGATACGCAGTATTTT; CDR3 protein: CSVDLAAGTDTQYF
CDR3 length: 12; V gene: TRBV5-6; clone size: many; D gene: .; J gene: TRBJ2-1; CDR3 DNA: TGTGCCAGCAGCCTCCTCTCGATTGAGCAGTTCTTC; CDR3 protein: CASSLLSIEQFF
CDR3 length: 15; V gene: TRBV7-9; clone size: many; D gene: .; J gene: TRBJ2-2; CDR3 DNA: TGTGCCAGCACCCAAAACTTCGATCTCACCGGGGAGCTGTTTTTT; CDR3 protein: CASTQNFDLTGELFF
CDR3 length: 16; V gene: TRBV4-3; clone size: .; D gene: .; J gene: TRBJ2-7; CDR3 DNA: TGCGCCAGCAGCCAAGAGATGGGGCGGACGCGAGGAGAGCAGTACTTC; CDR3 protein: CASSQEMGRTRGEQYF
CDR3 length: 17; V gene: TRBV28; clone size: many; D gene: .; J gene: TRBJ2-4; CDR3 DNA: TGTGCCAGCAGTTCCCCCGCCGGCGGGGCAGCCAAAAACATTCAGTACTTC; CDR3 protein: CASSSPAGGAAKNIQYF
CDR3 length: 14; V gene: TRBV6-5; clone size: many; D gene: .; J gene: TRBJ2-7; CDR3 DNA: TGTGCCAGCAGGCCCGTTGGACAGCCCTACGAGCAGTACTTC; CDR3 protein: CASRPVGQPYEQYF
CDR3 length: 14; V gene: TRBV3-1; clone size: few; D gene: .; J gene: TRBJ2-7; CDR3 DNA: TGTGCCAGCAGCCGGCAGGGGATGTCCTACGAGCAGTACTTC; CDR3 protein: CASSRQGMSYEQYF
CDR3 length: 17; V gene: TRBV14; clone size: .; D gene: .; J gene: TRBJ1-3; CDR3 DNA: TGTGCCAGCAGCCCCCCGGTGCCACACTCCTCTGGAAACACCATATATTTT; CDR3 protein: CASSPPVPHSSGNTIYF
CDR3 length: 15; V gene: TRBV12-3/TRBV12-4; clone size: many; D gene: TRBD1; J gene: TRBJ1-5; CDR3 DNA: TGTGCCAGCAGTCCGACAGGGGGAAGAAATCAGCCCCAGCATTTT; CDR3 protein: CASSPTGGRNQPQHF
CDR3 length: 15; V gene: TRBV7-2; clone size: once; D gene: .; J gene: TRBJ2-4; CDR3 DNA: TGTGCCAGCAGACAAGATTGGGGATCCAAAAACATTCAGTACTTC; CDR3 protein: CASRQDWGSKNIQYF